The 18 T cell receptor beta chains given below trace back to one sample, sequenced in a study of blood T cell repertoires in COVID-19. The protocol was immunoSEQ multiplex PCR, while the TCRdb copy is restricted to in-frame clones and leaves out a portion. This table has about 160,000 clones, over 80% appearing once. Sequencing used peripheral blood. The receptor source for this set is a man aged 65 to 85 who had recovered from COVID-19.

The chain recombines TRBV5-5 with TRBJ1-2, with 10 bases that match TRBD1. V was clipped by 3 bases and J by 2 bases; unmatched bases: 1. Per the germline V gene, CDR1 is SGHKS and CDR2 is YYEKEE (reference sequence). CDR3 length: 14 residues. CDR3 nucleotide sequence: TGTGCCAGCAGCTGGGGACAGGGGAACTATGGCTACACCTTC. Its translation is CASSWGQGNYGYTF.

This chain joins TRBV3-1 (or the pseudogene TRBV3-2) and TRBJ2-1, with TRBD2 matching 11 bases. With 4 bases clipped from V and 7 bases from J, the junction kept 15 bases outside the gene matches. CDR1 and CDR2 from the germline V gene are LGHDT and YNNKEL (reference sequence). The CDR3 sequence is 18 residues long. The CDR3 DNA reads as TGTGCCAGCAGCCCTCCGCCCTTACTAGCGGGAGATCGTAATGAGCAGTTCTTC. Translating it yields CASSPPPLLAGDRNEQFF.

The chain is built from TRBV9 and TRBJ2-6; 8 bases map to TRBD2. The CDR3 is made up of 16 amino acids. The V gene's germline CDR1 is SGDLS and CDR2 YYNGEE. Trimming cost V 4 bases and J 1 base; bases outside gene matches: 4. In DNA form, the CDR3 reads TGTGCCAGCAGCCCCCGGGGGGGATCTGGGGCCAACGTCCTGACTTTC. Translating it yields CASSPRGGSGANVLTF.

The chain uses TRBV15 and TRBJ1-5; D remains unclear. Per germline, CDR1 LNHNV and CDR2 YYDKDF (reference sequence). This CDR3 region has 14 residues. V shed 0 bases and J shed 3 bases, with 6 bases lying between them. As DNA, the CDR3 is TGTGCCACCAGCAGAGACAGTCCCAATCAGCCCCAGCATTTT. This translates into CATSRDSPNQPQHF.

The V gene is TRBV9, the J gene TRBJ2-2; 8 positions match TRBD1. Germline V gene lookup returns CDR1 SGDLS and CDR2 YYNGEE. Trimming at V came to 3 bases and at J to 5 bases, leaving 3 bases not matched to a gene. The CDR3 runs 14 residues. CDR3 nucleotides: TGTGCCAGCAGCGACTACAGGGGGACCGGGGAGCTGTTTTTT. Translation: CASSDYRGTGELFF. Full variable domain (outside the CDR3, taken from reference TRBV9 and TRBJ2-2): DSGVTQTPKHLITATGQRVTLRCSPRSGDLSVYWYQQSLDQGLQFLIQYYNGEERAKGNILERFSAQQFPDLHSELNLSSLELGDSALYFCASSDYRGTGELFFGEGSRLTVL.

V gene TRBV6-5 combines with J gene TRBJ1-2; no definite D call. The CDR3 loop spans 14 amino acids. Germline V lookup: CDR1 MNHEY, CDR2 SVGAGI. V shed 0 bases and J shed 7 bases, with 12 bases lying between them. The CDR3 sequence: CASSYSLGFGGYTF. CDR3 coding DNA: TGTGCCAGCAGTTACTCACTCGGGTTCGGTGGCTACACCTTC.

The chain employs TRBV7-9 and TRBJ2-3; D is undetermined. In germline, CDR1 is SEHNR, CDR2 FQNEAQ (reference sequence). Trimming cost V 5 bases and J 5 bases, with 20 bases left between them. The CDR3 loop spans 16 amino acids. The CDR3 bases are TGTGCCAGCAGCCCGGAGCAACGAGGTCCTGGAGATACGCAGTATTTT. This gives the protein CASSPEQRGPGDTQYF.

This rearrangement joins TRBV11-2 to TRBJ2-1; TRBD2 matches at 8 bases. CDR3 length equals 14 residues. Looked up from germline, CDR1 is SGHAT and CDR2 is FQNNGV. The trim removed 3 bases at V and 8 bases at J, leaving 6 bases unmatched. The CDR3 reads CASSLAGTRYEQFF. The CDR3 DNA sequence: TGTGCCAGCAGCTTGGCCGGGACTAGGTATGAGCAGTTCTTC.

The gene calls are TRBV6-2 or TRBV6-3 and TRBJ2-7; 13 positions match TRBD2. There are 14 residues in the CDR3. Germline CDR1 is MNHEY and CDR2 is SVGEGT. Trimming removed 7 bases from V and 9 bases from J; junction bases left unmatched: 9. The CDR3 DNA is TGTGCCAGCAACCCAGGACTAGCGGGAGTTGGGCAGTACTTC. Translating gives CASNPGLAGVGQYF.

The chain has TRBV1 and TRBJ2-3; the table's D call TRBD2 went unverified against the DNA. TRBV1 is deemed a pseudogene. The CDR3 is made up of 17 amino acids. The CDR3 DNA reads TGCACCAGCAGCCAAGGGGCCCTACTAGTCCCCACAGATACGCAGTATTTT. It specifies CTSSQGALLVPTDTQYF.

This clone was recorded only once. The rearrangement uses TRBV4-1 and TRBJ1-2, with TRBD1 as a possible D gene (5 bases). This CDR3 region has 13 residues. The ends were cut back, 5 bases at V and 3 bases at J, with 10 bases in the middle. The germline V gene has CDR1 MGHRA and CDR2 YSYEKL. CDR3 region: CASSSRVDYGYTF. The CDR3 DNA reads as TGCGCCAGCAGCAGCAGGGTAGACTATGGCTACACCTTC.

CDR3 DNA: TGTGCCAGCAGCCGGGAGCTTAGCGGTCAAGAGACCCAGTACTTC. It specifies CASSRELSGQETQYF. This rearrangement joins TRBV5-8 to TRBJ2-5; D perhaps matches TRBD2 (6 bases). V shed 4 bases and J shed 2 bases, with 15 bases lying between them. The CDR3 is made up of 15 amino acids. CDR1 SGHTS and CDR2 YDEGEE come from the germline V gene.

The rearrangement joins TRBV5-1 to TRBJ2-3, with a weak D call TRBD1 (6 bases). V was clipped by 6 bases and J by 2 bases, with 16 bases between them. The CDR3 spans 15 residues. Germline values: CDR1 SGHRS, CDR2 YFSETQ. The CDR3, as DNA: TGCGCCAGCAAGGTAATGGACAGTTCCACAGATACGCAGTATTTT. It translates to CASKVMDSSTDTQYF.

This rearrangement joins TRBV28 to TRBJ2-1; 9 nucleotides match TRBD2. Trimming at V came to 8 bases and at J to 3 bases, leaving 8 bases not matched to a gene. This CDR3 has 15 residues. Germline CDR1 and CDR2: MDHEN and SYDVKM. The CDR3 DNA reads TGTGCCAGCTATAAAGCGGGAGGTAGCTACAATGAGCAGTTCTTC. The encoded protein is CASYKAGGSYNEQFF.

The chain couples TRBV18 to TRBJ2-7; TRBD1 agrees at 8 bases. This CDR3 spans 16 amino acids. CDR1 and CDR2 (germline): KGHSH, LQKENI. V shed 1 base, J shed 0 bases, and the junction held 5 bases outside the gene matches. CDR3 protein: CASSPRGQASSYEQYF. The DNA for the CDR3 is TGTGCCAGCTCACCACGGGGACAGGCAAGCTCCTACGAGCAGTACTTC. Variable domain in full (rest from reference TRBV18 and TRBJ2-7): NAGVMQNPRHLVRRRGQEARLRCSPMKGHSHVYWYRQLPEEGLKFMVYLQKENIIDESGMPKERFSAEFPKEGPSILRIQQVVRGDSAAYFCASSPRGQASSYEQYFGPGTRLTVT.

This clone appeared once. The rearrangement uses TRBV6-2 or TRBV6-3 and TRBJ2-1, with D unresolved. Looked up from germline, CDR1 is MNHEY and CDR2 is SVGEGT. Trimming removed 4 bases from V and 6 bases from J, with 7 bases in between. The CDR3 consists of 12 residues. The CDR3 loop is CASSSYPNEQFF. The CDR3 DNA reads as TGTGCCAGCAGTTCCTACCCCAATGAGCAGTTCTTC.

The chain joins TRBV9 to TRBJ2-7, with 8 bases fitting TRBD1. This CDR3 comprises 16 residues. Trimming removed 1 base from V and 3 bases from J; junction bases left unmatched: 9. CDR1 and CDR2 from the germline V gene are SGDLS and YYNGEE. Here the CDR3 DNA reads TGTGCCAGCAGCGTAAGTCCCCGGACAGGGAGCTACGAGCAGTACTTC. Its protein product is CASSVSPRTGSYEQYF.

This sequence joins TRBV3-1 (or the pseudogene TRBV3-2) and TRBJ2-3; TRBD2 matches at 14 bases. CDR1 is LGHDT and CDR2 is YNNKEL in the germline V gene (reference sequence). J gave up 3 bases and V 8 bases, and 7 bases lay outside the gene matches. This CDR3 region has 16 residues. The CDR3 spells CASERGLAGVTDTQYF. The CDR3 DNA is TGTGCCAGCGAACGGGGACTAGCGGGGGTAACAGATACGCAGTATTTT.